These T cell receptor beta chains were read from a single sample in a study of shared clonotypes between healthy human individuals. Profiling relied on immunoSEQ multiplex PCR, and the TCRdb table lists in-frame clones only, not all of them. Of millions of clones in the sample, around nine tenths were seen once. Sequences were obtained from naive CD4+ T cells sorted from blood. Every receptor here comes from a man in his late teens or twenties in good health. The CDR3 runs from the conserved cysteine through the conserved F or W. A D gene is named only where the DNA matches it firmly. Clone size is not always given. Where it is, it says once, few, many or a class for expanded clones.

TRBD2,once,TRBJ2-1,TRBV5-1,CASSLPVAGGGEQFF,TGCGCCAGCAGCTTGCCCGTAGCGGGAGGGGGTGAGCAGTTCTTC
TRBD2,-,TRBJ2-2,TRBV18,CASSRTQGLATPNTGELFF,TGTGCCAGCTCACGAACACAGGGACTAGCGACACCAAACACCGGGGAGCTGTTTTTT
-,-,TRBJ2-7,TRBV10-3,CAIRGDGGEQYF,TGTGCCATCAGGGGCGACGGTGGCGAGCAGTACTTC
-,-,TRBJ1-6,TRBV5-1,CASSLSENSPLHF,TGCGCCAGCAGCTTATCAGAGAATTCACCCCTCCACTTT
-,-,TRBJ2-4,TRBV2,CASSEAGLAKNIQYF,TGTGCCAGCAGTGAGGCAGGACTAGCCAAAAACATTCAGTACTTC
TRBD2,-,TRBJ2-4,TRBV2,CASRAGLAGGQNIQYF,TGTGCCAGCAGGGCGGGACTAGCGGGAGGCCAAAACATTCAGTACTTC
TRBD1,-,TRBJ1-4,TRBV7-2,CASSSDRGNEKLFF,TGTGCCAGCAGCTCCGACAGGGGGAATGAAAAACTGTTTTTT
TRBD1,-,TRBJ1-4,TRBV30,CAWSTGQGEKLFF,TGTGCCTGGAGTACCGGACAGGGGGAAAAACTGTTTTTT
-,-,TRBJ2-2,TRBV5-1,CASSSRGNTGELFF,TGCGCCAGCAGCTCGCGGGGGAACACCGGGGAGCTGTTTTTT
TRBD1,-,TRBJ2-5,TRBV2,CASRDKTGTVGETQYF,TGTGCCAGCAGGGATAAGACAGGGACGGTGGGGGAGACCCAGTACTTC
TRBD1,-,TRBJ2-7,TRBV6-5,CASTSGGTGAYEQYF,TGTGCCAGCACCTCCGGAGGGACAGGGGCCTACGAGCAGTACTTC
TRBD1,-,TRBJ1-2,TRBV6-6,CASSYEQGANYGYTF,TGTGCCAGCAGTTACGAACAGGGGGCTAACTATGGCTACACCTTC
-,-,TRBJ1-4,TRBV25-1,CASKETSTNEKLFF,TGTGCCAGCAAAGAGACATCAACTAATGAAAAACTGTTTTTT
-,-,TRBJ2-3,TRBV9,CASSARLVRGTDTQYF,TGTGCCAGCAGCGCTCGACTGGTCAGGGGAACAGATACGCAGTATTTT
-,-,TRBJ2-1,TRBV5-4,CASSPGNGEWGGNEQFF,TGTGCCAGCAGCCCGGGTAATGGAGAATGGGGAGGCAATGAGCAGTTCTTC
-,-,TRBJ1-4,TRBV28,CASSPKGGSGEKLFF,TGTGCCAGCAGCCCTAAAGGGGGAAGTGGTGAAAAACTGTTTTTT
-,-,TRBJ2-1,TRBV6-5,CASSYSRGGSYNEQFF,TGTGCCAGCAGTTACTCCCGGGGTGGGAGTTACAATGAGCAGTTCTTC
-,-,TRBJ2-2,TRBV19,CASSDIMPGELFF,TGTGCCAGTAGCGACATTATGCCCGGGGAGCTGTTTTTT
TRBD1,once,TRBJ1-4,TRBV2,CASSDPGGNEKLFF,TGTGCCAGCAGTGACCCAGGGGGTAATGAAAAACTGTTTTTT
-,-,TRBJ2-7,TRBV5-1,CASSKSLGVRAYEQYF,TGCGCCAGCAGCAAGTCGCTCGGGGTAAGGGCCTACGAGCAGTACTTC
-,-,TRBJ2-1,TRBV10-1,CASSVRGWAPQFF,TGCGCCAGCAGTGTTCGGGGGTGGGCCCCGCAGTTCTTC
TRBD1,-,TRBJ2-3,TRBV2,CASSVAGGKDTQYF,TGTGCCAGCAGTGTGGCAGGGGGCAAAGATACGCAGTATTTT
-,-,TRBJ2-7,TRBV2,CASRRQDYEQYF,TGTGCCAGCAGACGACAGGACTACGAGCAGTACTTC
-,-,TRBJ2-7,TRBV2,CASSEESRKQYF,TGTGCCAGCAGTGAAGAATCGCGGAAGCAGTACTTC
-,-,TRBJ2-1,TRBV7-2,CASSSSPQGNEQFF,TGTGCCAGCAGCAGCTCGCCTCAGGGGAATGAGCAGTTCTTC
-,-,TRBJ1-3,TRBV6-1,CASSEVGTSSGNTIYF,TGTGCCAGCAGTGAAGTGGGGACGAGCTCTGGAAACACCATATATTTT
-,-,TRBJ1-1,TRBV6-1,CASSDTQNTEAFF,TGTGCCAGCAGTGATACACAGAACACTGAAGCTTTCTTT
-,-,TRBJ1-2,TRBV6-1,CASSEGRGGGDGYTF,TGTGCCAGCAGCGAAGGCAGAGGCGGGGGCGATGGCTACACCTTC
-,-,TRBJ1-3,TRBV4-1,CASSQDQGYTIYF,TGCGCCAGCAGCCAAGATCAGGGATACACCATATATTTT
-,-,TRBJ1-2,TRBV7-2,CASSQAGNYGYTF,TGTGCCAGCAGCCAGGCTGGGAACTATGGCTACACCTTC
TRBD2,-,TRBJ2-1,TRBV10-2,CASSELAGSYNEQFF,TGCGCCAGCAGTGAGCTAGCGGGGTCCTACAATGAGCAGTTCTTC
-,-,TRBJ1-1,TRBV5-8,CASSLTGNTEAFF,TGTGCCAGCAGCCTGACAGGGAACACTGAAGCTTTCTTT
-,-,TRBJ1-2,TRBV5-6,CASSLPQANYGYTF,TGTGCCAGCAGCTTGCCCCAGGCGAACTATGGCTACACCTTC
TRBD1,-,TRBJ2-2,TRBV27,CASRPRQGVGTGELFF,TGTGCCAGCAGGCCTCGACAGGGGGTGGGTACCGGGGAGCTGTTTTTT
-,-,TRBJ2-1,TRBV18,CASSPLSWAPNKFYNEQFF,TGTGCCAGCTCACCACTCTCTTGGGCACCCAACAAATTCTACAATGAGCAGTTCTTC
-,-,TRBJ1-1,TRBV27,CASSRAWNTEAFF,TGTGCCAGCAGCCGGGCATGGAACACTGAAGCTTTCTTT
TRBD1,-,TRBJ2-5,TRBV7-9,CASSTDRLVGYQETQYF,TGTGCCAGCAGCACGGACAGGCTGGTTGGGTACCAAGAGACCCAGTACTTC